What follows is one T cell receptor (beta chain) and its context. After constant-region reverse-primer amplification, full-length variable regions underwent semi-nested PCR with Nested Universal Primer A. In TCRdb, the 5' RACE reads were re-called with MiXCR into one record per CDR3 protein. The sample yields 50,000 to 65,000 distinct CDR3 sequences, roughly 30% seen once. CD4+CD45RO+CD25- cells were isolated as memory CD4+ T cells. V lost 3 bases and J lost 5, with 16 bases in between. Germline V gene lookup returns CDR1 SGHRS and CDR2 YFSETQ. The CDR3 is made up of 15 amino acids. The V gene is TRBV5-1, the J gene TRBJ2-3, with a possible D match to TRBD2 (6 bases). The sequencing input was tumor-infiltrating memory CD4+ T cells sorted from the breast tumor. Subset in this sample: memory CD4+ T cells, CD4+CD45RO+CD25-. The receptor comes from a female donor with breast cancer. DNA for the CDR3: TGCGCCAGCAGCTCACAGGCTAGCGAAGGAGATACGCAGTATTTT. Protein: CASSSQASEGDTQYF.